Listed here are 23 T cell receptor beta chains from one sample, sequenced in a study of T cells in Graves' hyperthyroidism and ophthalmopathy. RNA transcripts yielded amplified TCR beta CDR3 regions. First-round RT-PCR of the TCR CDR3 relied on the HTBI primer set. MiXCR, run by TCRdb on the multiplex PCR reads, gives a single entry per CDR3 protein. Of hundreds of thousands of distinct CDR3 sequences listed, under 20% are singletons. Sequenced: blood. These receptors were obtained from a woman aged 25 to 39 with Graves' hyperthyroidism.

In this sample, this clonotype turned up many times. The CDR3 sequence: CASSLARENEQFF. In DNA form, the CDR3 reads TGTGCCAGCAGCTTAGCTAGGGAAAATGAGCAGTTCTTC. The chain links TRBV11-3 to TRBJ2-1; the D is unclear. CDR1 is SGHNT and CDR2 is YENEEA in the germline V gene. V dropped 1 base and J dropped 7 bases, with 8 bases sitting between them. The CDR3 contains 13 residues.

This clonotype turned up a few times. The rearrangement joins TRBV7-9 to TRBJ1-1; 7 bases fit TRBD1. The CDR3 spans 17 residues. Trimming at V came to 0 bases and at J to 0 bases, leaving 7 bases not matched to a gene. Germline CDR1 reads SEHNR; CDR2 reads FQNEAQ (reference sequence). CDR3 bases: TGTGCCAGCAGCTTAGCCAGACTGACAGGGATGAACACTGAAGCTTTCTTT. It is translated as CASSLARLTGMNTEAFF.

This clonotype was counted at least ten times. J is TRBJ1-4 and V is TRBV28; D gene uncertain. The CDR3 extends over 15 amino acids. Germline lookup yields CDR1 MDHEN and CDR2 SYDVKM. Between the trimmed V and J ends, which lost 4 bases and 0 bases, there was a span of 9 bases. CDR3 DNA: TGTGCCAGCAGTTATACAGCTGCAACTAATGAAAAACTGTTTTTT. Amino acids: CASSYTAATNEKLFF.

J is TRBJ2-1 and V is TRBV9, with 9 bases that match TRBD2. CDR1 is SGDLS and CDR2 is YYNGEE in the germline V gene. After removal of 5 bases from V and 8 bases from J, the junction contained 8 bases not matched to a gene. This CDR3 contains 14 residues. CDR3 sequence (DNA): TGTGCCAGCAGTAAAAAAAGCGGGAGGTATGAGCAGTTCTTC. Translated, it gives CASSKKSGRYEQFF.

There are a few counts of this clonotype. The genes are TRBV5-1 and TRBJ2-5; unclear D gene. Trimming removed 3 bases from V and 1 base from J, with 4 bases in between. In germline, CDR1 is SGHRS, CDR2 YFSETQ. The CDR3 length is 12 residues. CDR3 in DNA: TGCGCCAGCAGCTGGTCCCAAGAGACCCAGTACTTC. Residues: CASSWSQETQYF.

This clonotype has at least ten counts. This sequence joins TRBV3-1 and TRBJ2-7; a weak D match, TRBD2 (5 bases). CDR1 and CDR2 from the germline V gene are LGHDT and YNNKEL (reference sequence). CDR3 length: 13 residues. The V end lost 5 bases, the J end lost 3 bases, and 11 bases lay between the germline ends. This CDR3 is CASSYGLGYEQYF. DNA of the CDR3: TGTGCCAGCAGCTACGGACTGGGCTACGAGCAGTACTTC.

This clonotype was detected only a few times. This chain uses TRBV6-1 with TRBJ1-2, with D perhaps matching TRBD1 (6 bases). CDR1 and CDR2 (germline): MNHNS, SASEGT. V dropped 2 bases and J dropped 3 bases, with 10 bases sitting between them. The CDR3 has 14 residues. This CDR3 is CASSETGYDYGYTF. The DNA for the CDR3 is TGTGCCAGCAGTGAAACAGGGTACGACTATGGCTACACCTTC.

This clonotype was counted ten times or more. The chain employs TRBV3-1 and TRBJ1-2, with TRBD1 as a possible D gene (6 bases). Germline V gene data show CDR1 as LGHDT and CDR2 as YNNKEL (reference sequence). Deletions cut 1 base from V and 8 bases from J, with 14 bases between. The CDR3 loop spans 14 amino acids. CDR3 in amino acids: CASSQGGGLVGYTF. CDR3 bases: TGTGCCAGCAGCCAAGGAGGGGGTTTGGTCGGCTACACCTTC.

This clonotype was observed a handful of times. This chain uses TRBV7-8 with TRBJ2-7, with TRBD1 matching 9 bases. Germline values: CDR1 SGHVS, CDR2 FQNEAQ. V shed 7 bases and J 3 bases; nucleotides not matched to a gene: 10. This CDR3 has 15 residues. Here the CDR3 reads CASNLPGQGIYEQYF. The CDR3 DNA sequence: TGTGCCAGCAATCTTCCGGGACAGGGCATCTACGAGCAGTACTTC.

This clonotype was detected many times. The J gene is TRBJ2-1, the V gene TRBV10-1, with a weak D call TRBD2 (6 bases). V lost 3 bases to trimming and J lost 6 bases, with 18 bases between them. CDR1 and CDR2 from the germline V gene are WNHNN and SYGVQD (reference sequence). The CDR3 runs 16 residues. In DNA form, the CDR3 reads TGCGCCAGCAGTGATCTCGGAGGGGCGCGGATCAATGAGCAGTTCTTC. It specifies CASSDLGGARINEQFF.

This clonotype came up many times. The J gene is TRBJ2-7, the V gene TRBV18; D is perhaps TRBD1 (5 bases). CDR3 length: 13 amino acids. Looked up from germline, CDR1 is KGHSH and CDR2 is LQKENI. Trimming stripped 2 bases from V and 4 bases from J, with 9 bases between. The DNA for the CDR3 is TGTGCCAGCTCACCAGGTGCAGGGTACGAGCAGTACTTC. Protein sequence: CASSPGAGYEQYF.

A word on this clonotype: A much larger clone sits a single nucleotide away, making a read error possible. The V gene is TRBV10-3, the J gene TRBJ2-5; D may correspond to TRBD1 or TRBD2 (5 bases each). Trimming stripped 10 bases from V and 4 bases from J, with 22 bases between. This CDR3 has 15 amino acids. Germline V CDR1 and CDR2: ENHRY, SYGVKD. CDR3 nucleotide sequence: TGTGCCAGAATCGGGACCGAAAGAACCCTAGAGACCCAGTACTTC. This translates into CARIGTERTLETQYF.

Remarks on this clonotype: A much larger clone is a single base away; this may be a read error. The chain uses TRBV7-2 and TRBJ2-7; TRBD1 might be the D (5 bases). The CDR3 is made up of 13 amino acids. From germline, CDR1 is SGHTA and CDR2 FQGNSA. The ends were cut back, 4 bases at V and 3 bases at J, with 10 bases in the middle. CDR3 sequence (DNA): TGTGCCAGCAGCTCGGACAAGGGCTACGAGCAGTACTTC. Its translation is CASSSDKGYEQYF.

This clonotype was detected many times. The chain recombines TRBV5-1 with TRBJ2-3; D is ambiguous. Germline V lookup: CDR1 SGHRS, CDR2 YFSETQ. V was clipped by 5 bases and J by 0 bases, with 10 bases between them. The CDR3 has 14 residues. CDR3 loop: CASRLLPSTDTQYF. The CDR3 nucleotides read TGCGCCAGCAGGTTGCTACCAAGCACAGATACGCAGTATTTT.

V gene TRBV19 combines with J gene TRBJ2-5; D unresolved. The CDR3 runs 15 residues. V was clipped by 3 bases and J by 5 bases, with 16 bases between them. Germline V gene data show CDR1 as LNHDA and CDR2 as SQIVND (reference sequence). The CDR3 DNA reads TGTGCCAGTAGTATCCGGGCCGAACCTAGGGAGACCCAGTACTTC. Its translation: CASSIRAEPRETQYF. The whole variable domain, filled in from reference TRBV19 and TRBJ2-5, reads DGGITQSPKYLFRKEGQNVTLSCEQNLNHDAMYWYRQDPGQGLRLIYYSQIVNDFQKGDIAEGYSVSREKKESFPLTVTSAQKNPTAFYLCASSIRAEPRETQYFGPGTRLLVL.

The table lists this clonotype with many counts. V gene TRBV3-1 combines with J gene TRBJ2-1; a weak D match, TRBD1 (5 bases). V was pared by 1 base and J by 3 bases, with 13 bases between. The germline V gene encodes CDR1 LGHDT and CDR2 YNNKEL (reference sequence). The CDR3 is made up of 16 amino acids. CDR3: CASSQVGAGNYNEQFF. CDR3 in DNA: TGTGCCAGCAGCCAAGTTGGGGCAGGGAACTACAATGAGCAGTTCTTC.

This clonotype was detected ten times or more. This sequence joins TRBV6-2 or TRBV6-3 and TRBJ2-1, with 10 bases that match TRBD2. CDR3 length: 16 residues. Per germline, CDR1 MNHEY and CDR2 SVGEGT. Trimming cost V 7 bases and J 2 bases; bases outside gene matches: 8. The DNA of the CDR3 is TGTGCCAGCACCTCTCCGGGACTAGCGACCTACAATGAGCAGTTCTTC. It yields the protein CASTSPGLATYNEQFF.

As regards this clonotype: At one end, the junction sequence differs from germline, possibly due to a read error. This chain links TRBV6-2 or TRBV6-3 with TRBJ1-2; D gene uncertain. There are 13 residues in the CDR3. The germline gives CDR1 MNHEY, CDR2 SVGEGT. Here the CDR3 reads CASRYTDNHGYTF. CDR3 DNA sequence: TGTGCCAGCAGGTACACAGATAACCATGGCTACACCTTC.

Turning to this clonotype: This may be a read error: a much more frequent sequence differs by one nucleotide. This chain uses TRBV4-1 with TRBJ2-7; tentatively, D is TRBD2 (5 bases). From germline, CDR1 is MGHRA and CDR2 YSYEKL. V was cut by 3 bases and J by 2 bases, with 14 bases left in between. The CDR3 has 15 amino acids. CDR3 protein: CASSQGSQRPYEQYF. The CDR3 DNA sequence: TGCGCCAGCAGCCAGGGCTCACAGCGGCCCTACGAGCAGTACTTC.

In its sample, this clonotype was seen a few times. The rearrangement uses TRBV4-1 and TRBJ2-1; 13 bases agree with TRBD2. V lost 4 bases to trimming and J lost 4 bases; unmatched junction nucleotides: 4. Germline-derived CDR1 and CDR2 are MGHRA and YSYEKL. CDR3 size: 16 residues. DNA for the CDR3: TGCGCCAGCAGCCCCGGACTAGCGGGGGTATACAATGAGCAGTTCTTC. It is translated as CASSPGLAGVYNEQFF.

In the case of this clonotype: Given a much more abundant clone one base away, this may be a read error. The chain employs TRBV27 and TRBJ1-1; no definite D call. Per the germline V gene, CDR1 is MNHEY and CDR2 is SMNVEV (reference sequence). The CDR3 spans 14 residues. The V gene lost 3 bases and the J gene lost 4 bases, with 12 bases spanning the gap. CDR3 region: CASSLFTSRTEAFF. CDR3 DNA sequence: TGTGCCAGCAGTTTGTTCACCAGCCGCACTGAAGCTTTCTTT.

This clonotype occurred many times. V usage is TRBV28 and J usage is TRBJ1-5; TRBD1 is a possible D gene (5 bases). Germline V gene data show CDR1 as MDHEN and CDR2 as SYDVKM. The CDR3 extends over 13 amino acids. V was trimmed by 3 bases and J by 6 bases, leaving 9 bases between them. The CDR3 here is CASSLTATQPQHF. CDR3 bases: TGTGCCAGCAGTTTGACAGCCACTCAGCCCCAGCATTTT.

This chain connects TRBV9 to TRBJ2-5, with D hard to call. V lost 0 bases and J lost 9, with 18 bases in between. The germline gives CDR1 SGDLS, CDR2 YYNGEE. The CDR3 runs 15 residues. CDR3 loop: CASSVGGGPGLAQYF. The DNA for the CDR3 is TGTGCCAGCAGCGTAGGAGGCGGACCCGGCTTAGCCCAGTACTTC.